This passage covers 18 T cell receptor beta chains from one sample sequenced in a study of cytomegalovirus exposure and HLA in healthy donors. PCR was performed using 60 Vbeta and 13 Jbeta primers. The protocol was immunoSEQ multiplex PCR, while the TCRdb copy is restricted to in-frame clones and leaves out a portion. This sample yields about 140,000 clones, of which approximately 77% are seen a single time; 4% to 6% belongs to the top ten. Specimen: PBMCs. The receptors were sampled from a woman aged 45-60 years in good health and CMV-seronegative.

The chain combines TRBV5-4 with TRBJ2-5; a possible D gene is TRBD2 (5 bases). V shed 6 bases and J shed 2 bases, with 17 bases lying between them. The CDR3 spans 15 residues. From germline, CDR1 is SGHNT and CDR2 YYREEE (reference sequence). CDR3 sequence reads: CASTRGAPIQETQYF. The CDR3 DNA follows: TGTGCCAGCACCCGGGGTGCTCCGATTCAAGAGACCCAGTACTTC.

CDR3 loop: CASSLLTGASYGYTF. CDR3 nucleotide sequence: TGTGCCAGCAGCTTACTCACAGGGGCATCGTATGGCTACACCTTC. The rearrangement joins TRBV7-9 to TRBJ1-2; 7 bases agree with TRBD1. Germline assignment: CDR1 SEHNR and CDR2 FQNEAQ (reference sequence). This CDR3 contains 15 residues. The V gene end was trimmed by 2 bases and the J gene end by 5 bases; junction bases not matched to a gene: 8.

This clone has only one observation. The genes are TRBV4-3 and TRBJ2-2, with TRBD1 matching over 9 bases. Looked up from germline, CDR1 is LGHNA and CDR2 is YSLEER. The V and J ends lost 4 bases and 7 bases, in that order; junction bases with no gene match: 10. This CDR3 has 16 amino acids. CDR3 region: CASSRLPGQGSGELFF. CDR3 bases: TGCGCCAGCAGCCGACTACCGGGACAGGGTAGCGGGGAGCTGTTTTTT.

DNA for the CDR3: TGTGCCAGCAGCTGGGGACCGGGACTCGATGGCTACACCTTC. Protein product: CASSWGPGLDGYTF. The rearrangement uses TRBV7-8 and TRBJ1-2, with D possibly being TRBD1 (5 bases). V was cut by 4 bases and J by 6 bases, with 15 bases left in between. CDR3 length: 14 residues. CDR1 is SGHVS, CDR2 FQNEAQ, per germline.

This clone was picked up one time. The chain joins TRBV28 to TRBJ1-4; D is undetermined. The germline V gene has CDR1 MDHEN and CDR2 SYDVKM. Trimming took off 2 bases at V and 4 bases at J, with 8 bases between the two ends. There are 14 residues in the CDR3. DNA of the CDR3: TGTGCCAGCAGTTTAGGAGGACTTAATGAAAAACTGTTTTTT. Translating it yields CASSLGGLNEKLFF.

V gene TRBV6-1 combines with J gene TRBJ1-5; D might be TRBD1 (5 bases). V dropped 8 bases and J dropped 6 bases, with 20 bases sitting between them. Germline V CDR1 and CDR2: MNHNS, SASEGT. The CDR3 runs to 15 residues. CDR3 DNA: TGTGCCAGCTGTTTACGGGGGGAGGGCGGTCAGCCCCAGCATTTT. It specifies CASCLRGEGGQPQHF.

This sequence joins TRBV5-4 and TRBJ2-3; 8 bases fit TRBD1. CDR1 is SGHNT and CDR2 is YYREEE in the germline V gene (reference sequence). J gave up 1 base and V 4 bases, and 8 bases lay outside the gene matches. The CDR3 spans 16 residues. The chain's CDR3 is CASSPGQAKGTDTQYF. In DNA form, the CDR3 reads TGTGCCAGCAGCCCGGGACAGGCTAAGGGCACAGATACGCAGTATTTT.

This clone has only a few counts. The chain employs TRBV28 and TRBJ1-3, with 8 bases that match TRBD1. V dropped 4 bases and J dropped 4; count of bases not matched to a gene: 9. CDR1 and CDR2 (germline): MDHEN, SYDVKM. The CDR3 consists of 16 residues. In DNA form, the CDR3 reads TGTGCCAGCAGTTCTCGGACAGGGAGGACAGGAAACACCATATATTTT. It translates to CASSSRTGRTGNTIYF.

The chain links TRBV5-5 to TRBJ2-3, with a possible D match to TRBD1 (5 bases). CDR3 length: 15 residues. V lost 0 bases and J lost 5, with 13 bases in between. Looked up from germline, CDR1 is SGHKS and CDR2 is YYEKEE (reference sequence). The chain's CDR3 is CASSLEAGAVDTQYF. The CDR3 DNA follows: TGTGCCAGCAGCTTGGAAGCTGGGGCAGTAGATACGCAGTATTTT. Combining the CDR3 with reference TRBV5-5 and TRBJ2-3 gives the whole variable domain DAGVTQSPTHLIKTRGQQVTLRCSPISGHKSVSWYQQVLGQGPQFIFQYYEKEERGRGNFPDRFSARQFPNYSSELNVNALLLGDSALYLCASSLEAGAVDTQYFGPGTRLTVL.

The chain carries TRBV7-6 and TRBJ1-1, with 8 bases aligning to TRBD1. With V trimmed by 3 bases and J by 2 bases, 2 bases remained unmatched. The CDR3 totals 14 residues. The V gene's germline CDR1 is SGHVS and CDR2 FNYEAQ. The CDR3 loop is CASSFRGPNTEAFF. Here the CDR3 DNA reads TGTGCCAGCAGCTTCAGGGGGCCTAACACTGAAGCTTTCTTT.

This chain connects TRBV18 to TRBJ1-1; 7 bases are shared with TRBD1. Looked up from germline, CDR1 is KGHSH and CDR2 is LQKENI. Trimming took 3 bases from V and 8 from J; bases not matched to a gene: 3. The CDR3 covers 12 residues. The CDR3 nucleotides are TGTGCCAGCTCACCCTTGACAGGGGAAGCTTTCTTT. Protein sequence: CASSPLTGEAFF.

V is TRBV4-1 and J is TRBJ1-2; 8 bases are shared with TRBD1. The ends lost 4 bases at V and 7 bases at J; junction bases unmatched: 11. There are 15 residues in the CDR3. The germline gives CDR1 MGHRA, CDR2 YSYEKL. The CDR3 sequence: CASSPGQGGVSGYTF. For the CDR3, the DNA is TGCGCCAGCAGCCCAGGACAGGGCGGTGTGAGTGGCTACACCTTC.

Written as DNA, the CDR3 is TGTGCCATCAGTGACCGGACAGGGTACTATGGCTACACCTTC. Its protein is CAISDRTGYYGYTF. The chain is built from TRBV10-3 and TRBJ1-2; TRBD1 matches 8 bases. This CDR3 region has 14 residues. The J segment lost 3 bases and the V segment lost 3 bases, leaving 3 bases of the junction unmatched. Germline CDR1 is ENHRY and CDR2 is SYGVKD.

This chain connects TRBV18 to TRBJ2-7; D may be TRBD2 (7 bases). Germline-derived CDR1 and CDR2 are KGHSH and LQKENI. The CDR3 sequence is 17 residues long. With 6 bases removed from V and 1 base from J, the gap between germline ends came to 22 bases. DNA for the CDR3: TGTGCCAGCTCCCCCCGGGGGGCAAATCAGGGTTCCTACGAGCAGTACTTC. Protein product: CASSPRGANQGSYEQYF.

There are a few counts of this clone. This chain connects TRBV6-1 to TRBJ1-1; D uncertain. This CDR3 has 15 residues. V lost 4 bases and J lost 1, with 13 bases in between. Looked up from germline, CDR1 is MNHNS and CDR2 is SASEGT. The CDR3 loop is CASSVSAAPNTEAFF. The CDR3 DNA follows: TGTGCCAGCAGTGTTTCAGCGGCCCCGAACACTGAAGCTTTCTTT.

The chain uses TRBV28 and TRBJ2-4, with 8 positions matching TRBD1. After removal of 5 bases from V and 5 bases from J, the junction contained 5 bases not matched to a gene. This CDR3 contains 14 residues. Germline V CDR1 and CDR2: MDHEN, SYDVKM. The chain's CDR3 is CASSVPGGQNIQYF. In DNA, the CDR3 is TGTGCCAGCAGTGTACCAGGGGGCCAAAACATTCAGTACTTC.

The CDR3 DNA is TGTGCCAGCACCCGGGACAGGGTTAATTCACCCCTCCACTTT. Translating gives CASTRDRVNSPLHF. V gene TRBV13 combines with J gene TRBJ1-6; 9 bases match TRBD1. From germline, CDR1 is PRHDT and CDR2 FYEKMQ (reference sequence). V trimming: 7 bases; J trimming: 6 bases; junction bases outside the gene matches: 4. The CDR3 is made up of 14 amino acids.

The chain recombines TRBV7-9 with TRBJ2-3; D is undetermined. CDR3 length: 14 residues. Trimming left V 5 bases short and J 0 bases short, with 9 bases between. CDR1 and CDR2 from the germline V gene are SEHNR and FQNEAQ (reference sequence). The CDR3 DNA follows: TGTGCCAGCAGCGCCGACATCAGCACAGATACGCAGTATTTT. This translates into CASSADISTDTQYF.